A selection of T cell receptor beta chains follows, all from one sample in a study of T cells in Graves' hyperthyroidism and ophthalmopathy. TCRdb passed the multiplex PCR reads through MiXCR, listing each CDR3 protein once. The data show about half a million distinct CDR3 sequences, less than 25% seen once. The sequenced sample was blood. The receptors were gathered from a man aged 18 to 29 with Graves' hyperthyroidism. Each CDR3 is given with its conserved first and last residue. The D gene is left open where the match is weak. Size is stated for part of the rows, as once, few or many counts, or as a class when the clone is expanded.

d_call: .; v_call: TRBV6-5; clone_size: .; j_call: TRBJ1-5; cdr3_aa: CASSYDQYSNQPQHF; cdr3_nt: TGTGCCAGCAGTTACGATCAGTATAGCAATCAGCCCCAGCATTTT
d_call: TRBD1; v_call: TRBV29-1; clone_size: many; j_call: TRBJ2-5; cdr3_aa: CSVEATGGLMETQYF; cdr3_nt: TGCAGCGTTGAAGCGACAGGGGGCTTAATGGAGACCCAGTACTTC
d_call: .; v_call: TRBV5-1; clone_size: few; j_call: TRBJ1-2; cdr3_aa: CASSLDRDHGYTF; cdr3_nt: TGCGCCAGCAGCTTGGACAGGGATCATGGCTACACCTTC
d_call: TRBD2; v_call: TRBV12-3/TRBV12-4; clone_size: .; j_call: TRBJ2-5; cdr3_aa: CASSPERGVGTQYF; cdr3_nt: TGTGCCAGCAGCCCGGAGCGGGGGGTAGGGACCCAGTACTTC
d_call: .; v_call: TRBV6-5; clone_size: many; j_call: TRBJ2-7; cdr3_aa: CASSYGGFEQYF; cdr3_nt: TGTGCCAGCAGTTACGGGGGGTTCGAGCAGTACTTC
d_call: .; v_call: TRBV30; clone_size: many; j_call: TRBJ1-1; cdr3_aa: CAWSVRENTEAFF; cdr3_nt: TGTGCCTGGAGTGTACGAGAGAACACTGAAGCTTTCTTT
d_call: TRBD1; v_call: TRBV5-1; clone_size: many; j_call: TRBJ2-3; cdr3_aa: CASSTGDRVTDTQYF; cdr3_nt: TGCGCCAGCAGTACCGGGGACAGGGTTACAGATACGCAGTATTTT
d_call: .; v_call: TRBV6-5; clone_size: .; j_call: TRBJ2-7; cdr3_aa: CASSYGRDRYEQYF; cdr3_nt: TGTGCCAGCAGTTACGGTCGGGACCGATACGAGCAGTACTTC
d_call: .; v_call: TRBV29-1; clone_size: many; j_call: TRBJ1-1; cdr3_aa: CSVDRADYTEAFF; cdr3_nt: TGCAGCGTCGATCGGGCAGATTACACTGAAGCTTTCTTT
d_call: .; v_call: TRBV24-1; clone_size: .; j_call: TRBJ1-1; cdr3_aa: CATSDFGGGEAFF; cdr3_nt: TGTGCCACCAGTGATTTTGGCGGAGGGGAAGCTTTCTTT
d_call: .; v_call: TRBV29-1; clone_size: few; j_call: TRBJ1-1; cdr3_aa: CGLGRANTEAFF; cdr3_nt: TGCGGGTTAGGCAGGGCGAACACTGAAGCTTTCTTT
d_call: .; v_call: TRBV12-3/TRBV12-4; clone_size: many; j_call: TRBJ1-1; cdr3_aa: CASSPGTRLMNTEAFF; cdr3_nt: TGTGCCAGCAGCCCCGGGACACGTCTCATGAACACTGAAGCTTTCTTT
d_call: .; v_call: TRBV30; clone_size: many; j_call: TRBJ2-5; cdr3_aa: CAWDRGATQETQYF; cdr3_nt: TGTGCCTGGGATCGGGGGGCCACACAAGAGACCCAGTACTTC
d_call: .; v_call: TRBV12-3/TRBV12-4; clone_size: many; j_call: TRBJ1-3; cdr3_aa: CASSFPVRSGNTIYF; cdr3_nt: TGTGCCAGCAGTTTCCCGGTGCGCTCTGGAAACACCATATATTTT
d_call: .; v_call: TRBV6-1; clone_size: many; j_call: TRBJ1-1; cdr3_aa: CASGPQVLNTEAFF; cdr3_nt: TGTGCCAGCGGACCACAGGTGTTGAACACTGAAGCTTTCTTT
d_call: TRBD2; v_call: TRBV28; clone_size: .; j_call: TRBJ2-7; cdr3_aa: CASTRSGGLAYEQYF; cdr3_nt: TGTGCCAGTACCCGTTCGGGGGGATTGGCCTACGAGCAGTACTTC
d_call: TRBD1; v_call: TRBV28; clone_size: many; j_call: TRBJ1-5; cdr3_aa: CASSTPRQGGQPQHF; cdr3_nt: TGTGCCAGCAGTACACCCCGACAGGGGGGTCAGCCCCAGCATTTT
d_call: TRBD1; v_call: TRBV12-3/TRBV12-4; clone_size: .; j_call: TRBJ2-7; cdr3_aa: CASSTGDSARSYEQYF; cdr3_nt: TGTGCCAGCAGTACTGGGGACAGCGCTCGCTCCTACGAGCAGTACTTC
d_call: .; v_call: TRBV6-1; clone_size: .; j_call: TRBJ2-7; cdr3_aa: CASRSPAGWADEQYF; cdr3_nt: TGTGCCAGCAGATCCCCGGCGGGATGGGCGGACGAGCAGTACTTC
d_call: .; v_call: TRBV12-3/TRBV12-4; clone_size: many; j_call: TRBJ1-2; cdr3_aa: CASSLMGRGPSGYGYTF; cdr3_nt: TGTGCCAGCAGTTTAATGGGCAGGGGCCCCTCTGGCTATGGCTACACCTTC
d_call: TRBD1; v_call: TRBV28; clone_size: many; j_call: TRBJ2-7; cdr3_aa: CASRLGQGGPLFYEQYF; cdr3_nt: TGTGCCAGCAGGTTAGGACAGGGGGGACCCTTGTTCTACGAGCAGTACTTC
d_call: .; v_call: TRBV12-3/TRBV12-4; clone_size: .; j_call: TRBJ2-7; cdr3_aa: CASSLGWGQGEQYF; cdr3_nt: TGTGCCAGCAGTTTGGGGTGGGGCCAAGGCGAGCAGTACTTC
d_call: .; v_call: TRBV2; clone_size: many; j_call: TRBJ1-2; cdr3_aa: CASSEAGARGDYGYTF; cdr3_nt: TGTGCCAGCAGTGAAGCCGGCGCCAGGGGCGACTATGGCTACACCTTC
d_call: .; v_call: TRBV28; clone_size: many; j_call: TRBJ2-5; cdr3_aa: CASSFPGEETQYF; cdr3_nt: TGTGCCAGCAGTTTTCCGGGGGAAGAGACCCAGTACTTC
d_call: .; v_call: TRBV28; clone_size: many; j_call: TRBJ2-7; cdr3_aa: CASKADSYEQYF; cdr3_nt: TGTGCCAGCAAGGCAGACTCCTACGAGCAGTACTTC
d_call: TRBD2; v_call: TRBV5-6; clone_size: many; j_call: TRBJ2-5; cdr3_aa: CASGGIAGGPETQYF; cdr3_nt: TGTGCCAGCGGTGGGATAGCGGGGGGGCCAGAGACCCAGTACTTC
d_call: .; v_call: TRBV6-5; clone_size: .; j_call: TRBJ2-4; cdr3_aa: CASSYDGLKNIQYF; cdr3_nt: TGTGCCAGCAGTTACGACGGTTTAAAAAACATTCAGTACTTC
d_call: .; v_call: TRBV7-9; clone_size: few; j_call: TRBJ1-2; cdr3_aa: CASSHFRANYGYTF; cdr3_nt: TGTGCCAGCAGCCATTTTAGAGCTAACTATGGCTACACCTTC
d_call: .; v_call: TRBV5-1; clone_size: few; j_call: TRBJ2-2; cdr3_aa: CASSVSPQGNGELFF; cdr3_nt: TGCGCCAGCAGCGTCAGCCCACAGGGAAACGGGGAGCTGTTTTTT
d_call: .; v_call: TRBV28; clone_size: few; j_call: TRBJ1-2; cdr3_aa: CASSGEWGYTF; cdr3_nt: TGTGCCAGCAGTGGGGAGTGGGGCTACACCTTC
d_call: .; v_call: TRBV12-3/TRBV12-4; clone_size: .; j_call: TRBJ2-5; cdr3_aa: CASSFQGAQETQYF; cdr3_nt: TGTGCCAGCAGTTTCCAGGGCGCTCAAGAGACCCAGTACTTC
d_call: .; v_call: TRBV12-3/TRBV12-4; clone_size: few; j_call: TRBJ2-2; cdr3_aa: CASSLYRNTGELRF; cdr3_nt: TGTGCCAGCAGTCTATACAGGAACACCGGGGAGCTGCGTTTT
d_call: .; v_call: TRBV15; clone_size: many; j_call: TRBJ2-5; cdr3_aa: CATSRVAGPLAQYF; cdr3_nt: TGTGCCACCAGCAGAGTTGCGGGTCCCCTGGCCCAGTACTTC
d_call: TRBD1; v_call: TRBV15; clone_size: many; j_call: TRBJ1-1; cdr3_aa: CATSRDYDRGLTEAFF; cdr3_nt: TGTGCCACCAGCAGAGACTACGACAGGGGCCTCACTGAAGCTTTCTTT
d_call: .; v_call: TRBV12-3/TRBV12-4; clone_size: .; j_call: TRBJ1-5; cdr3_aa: CASSPVKGGFNQPQHF; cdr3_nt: TGTGCCAGCAGTCCCGTTAAGGGTGGTTTCAATCAGCCCCAGCATTTT
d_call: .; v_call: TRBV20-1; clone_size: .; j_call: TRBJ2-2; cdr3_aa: CSAREIAKHRELFF; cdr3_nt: TGCAGTGCTAGAGAAATAGCGAAGCACCGGGAGCTGTTTTTT
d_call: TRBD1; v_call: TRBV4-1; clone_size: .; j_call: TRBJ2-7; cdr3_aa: CASSQGALGDRGYEQYF; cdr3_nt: TGCGCCAGCAGCCAAGGAGCTCTCGGGGACAGGGGCTACGAGCAGTACTTC
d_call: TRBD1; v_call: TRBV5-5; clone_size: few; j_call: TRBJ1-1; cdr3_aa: CASSSLQGDTEAFF; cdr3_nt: TGTGCCAGCAGCTCCTTACAGGGGGACACTGAAGCTTTCTTT
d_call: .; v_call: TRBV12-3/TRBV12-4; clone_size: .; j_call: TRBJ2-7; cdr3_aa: CASRSGRSSYEQYF; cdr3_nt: TGTGCCAGCAGAAGCGGGCGAAGCTCCTACGAGCAGTACTTC
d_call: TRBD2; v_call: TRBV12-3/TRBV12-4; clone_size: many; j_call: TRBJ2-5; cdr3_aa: CASSLIAGGETQYF; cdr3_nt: TGTGCCAGCAGTTTAATAGCGGGTGGGGAGACCCAGTACTTC
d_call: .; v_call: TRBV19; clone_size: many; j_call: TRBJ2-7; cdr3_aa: CASSAGISYEQYF; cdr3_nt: TGTGCCAGTAGTGCAGGGATCTCCTACGAGCAGTACTTC
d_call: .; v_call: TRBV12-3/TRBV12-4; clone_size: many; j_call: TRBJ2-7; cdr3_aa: CASSLRGFDEQYF; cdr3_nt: TGTGCCAGCAGTTTGAGGGGCTTTGACGAGCAGTACTTC
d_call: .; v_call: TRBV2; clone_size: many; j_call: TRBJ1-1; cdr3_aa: CASSTSGGTEAFF; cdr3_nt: .
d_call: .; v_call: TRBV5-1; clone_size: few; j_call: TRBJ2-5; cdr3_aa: CASNRGSLQETQYF; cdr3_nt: TGCGCCAGCAATAGGGGCAGCCTCCAAGAGACCCAGTACTTC
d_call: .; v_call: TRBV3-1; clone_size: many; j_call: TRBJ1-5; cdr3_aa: CASSPTGLGSDQPQHF; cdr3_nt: TGTGCCAGCAGCCCTACCGGGCTTGGATCGGATCAGCCCCAGCATTTT
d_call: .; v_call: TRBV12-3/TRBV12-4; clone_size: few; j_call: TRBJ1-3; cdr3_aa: CASRTDGSSGNTIYF; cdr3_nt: TGTGCCAGCAGGACAGACGGTAGCTCTGGAAACACCATATATTTT
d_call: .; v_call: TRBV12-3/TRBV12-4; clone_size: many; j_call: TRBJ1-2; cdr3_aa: CATSSFRYGYTF; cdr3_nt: TGTGCCACGAGCTCGTTCCGCTATGGCTACACCTTC